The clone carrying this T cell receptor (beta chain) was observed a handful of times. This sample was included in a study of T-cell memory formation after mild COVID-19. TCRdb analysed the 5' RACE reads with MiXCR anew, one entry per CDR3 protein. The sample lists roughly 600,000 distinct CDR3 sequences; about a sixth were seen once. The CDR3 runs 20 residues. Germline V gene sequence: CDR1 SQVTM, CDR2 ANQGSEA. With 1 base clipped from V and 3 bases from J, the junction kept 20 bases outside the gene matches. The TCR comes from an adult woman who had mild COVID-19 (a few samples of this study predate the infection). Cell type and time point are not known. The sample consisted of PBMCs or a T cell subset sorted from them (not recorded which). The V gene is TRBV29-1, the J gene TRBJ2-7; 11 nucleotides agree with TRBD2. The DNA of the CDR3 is TGCAGCGTTGAAGCTCGAACCCCCACGTTCGCTAGCGGGAGGATCTACGAGCAGTACTTC. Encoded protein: CSVEARTPTFASGRIYEQYF.